This T cell receptor (beta chain) was obtained from a study of Graves' ophthalmopathy and Graves' hyperthyroidism. The CDR3 is 18 amino acids. Trimming left V 2 bases short and J 0 bases short, with 14 bases between. Hyperthyroidism patients, aged 18 to 65, were newly diagnosed, under 2 months' duration. Study-wide results and caveats: Blood also held most thyroid clonotypes expanded above 0.001 frequency.

This clonotype came up many times. Its target is not known. RNA transcripts served as template for amplifying TCR beta CDR3 sequences. Second-round multiplex PCR followed a first-round RT-PCR using HTBI primers. TCRdb re-derived calls from the multiplex PCR reads in MiXCR, one entry per CDR3 protein. The data show more than 300,000 distinct CDR3 sequences, roughly 15% seen once. V gene TRBV12-3 or TRBV12-4 combines with J gene TRBJ2-6; a possible D gene is TRBD2 (6 bases). The TCR comes from an adult woman with stable Graves' hyperthyroidism. Specimen: peripheral blood. The CDR3 spells CASSLWGGASSGANVLTF. Here the CDR3 DNA reads TGTGCCAGCAGTTTATGGGGCGGGGCCAGCTCTGGGGCCAACGTCCTGACTTTC.